The 25 T cell receptor beta chains listed next were all sequenced from one sample in a study of cytomegalovirus exposure and HLA in healthy donors. Vbeta (60) and Jbeta (13) primers were used in the PCR. TCRdb keeps only in-frame clones here, not all; method: immunoSEQ multiplex PCR. The sample shows 84,000 or so clones, about four fifths of them seen only once. Sequencing used PBMCs. These receptor sequences come from a woman between 45 and 60 years old in good health and CMV-seronegative.

This clone showed up just a few times. The CDR3, as DNA: TGTGCCAGCAGCGCACTTTCCCCTAACAGGGGGCTGGACACCGGGGAGCTGTTTTTT. Its translation is CASSALSPNRGLDTGELFF. This chain links TRBV27 with TRBJ2-2; 9 bases match TRBD1. Germline V gives CDR1 MNHEY, CDR2 SMNVEV (reference sequence). CDR3 length: 19 residues. With 6 bases clipped from V and 3 bases from J, the junction kept 17 bases outside the gene matches.

The V gene is TRBV10-3, the J gene TRBJ1-1; 10 positions agree with TRBD1. Trimming took 4 bases from V and 5 from J; bases not matched to a gene: 1. Germline CDR1 is ENHRY and CDR2 is SYGVKD. The CDR3 is 13 residues long. CDR3 region: CAISGDRGTEAFF. DNA for the CDR3: TGTGCCATCAGTGGGGACAGGGGTACTGAAGCTTTCTTT.

This clone was seen only once. The DNA for the CDR3 is TGTGCCAGCAGCTACCTCGGCGCGGGGGCTGGCTACACCTTC. Translation gives CASSYLGAGAGYTF. V is TRBV5-6 and J is TRBJ1-2; tentative D call: TRBD1 (6 bases). Trimming pared 3 bases from V and 7 bases from J, leaving 16 bases between. CDR1 and CDR2 (germline): SGHDT, YYEEEE. The CDR3 consists of 14 residues. Full variable domain (missing parts from reference TRBV5-6 and TRBJ1-2): DAGVTQSPTHLIKTRGQQVTLRCSPKSGHDTVSWYQQALGQGPQFIFQYYEEEERQRGNFPDRFSGHQFPNYSSELNVNALLLGDSALYLCASSYLGAGAGYTFGSGTRLTVV.

The V gene is TRBV21-1, the J gene TRBJ2-5; the table's TRBD2 call for D was not verified on the DNA. TRBV21-1 is a recognized pseudogene. The CDR3 loop spans 15 amino acids. The CDR3 loop reads CASSPSRGYQETQYF. CDR3 coding DNA: TGTGCCAGCAGCCCCTCCCGGGGGTACCAAGAGACCCAGTACTTC.

The rearrangement joins TRBV5-1 to TRBJ1-1, with D hard to call. The CDR3 is made up of 12 amino acids. The ends were cut back, 2 bases at V and 11 bases at J, with 13 bases in the middle. Per germline, CDR1 SGHRS and CDR2 YFSETQ. CDR3 sequence (DNA): TGCGCCAGCAGCTTATCGGGATCCGAGGCTTTCTTT. Translated, it gives CASSLSGSEAFF.

This clone was counted between two and nine times. This chain uses TRBV14 with TRBJ2-7; TRBD2 agrees at 8 bases. CDR3 length equals 17 residues. V gave up 0 bases and J gave up 1 base; unmatched junction bases: 8. Germline values: CDR1 SGHDN, CDR2 FVKESK. Here the CDR3 reads CASSQEGKRGLSYEQYV. The CDR3, as DNA: TGTGCCAGCAGCCAAGAGGGCAAGCGGGGGCTATCCTACGAGCAGTACGTC.

The rearrangement joins TRBV7-2 to TRBJ1-1, with TRBD1 identical over 7 bases. Germline V CDR1 and CDR2: SGHTA, FQGNSA. Trimming removed 7 bases from V and 6 bases from J; junction bases left unmatched: 20. The CDR3 runs 17 residues. CDR3 in amino acids: CASIGTVKFPLDAEAFF. CDR3 bases: TGTGCCAGCATTGGGACAGTAAAATTTCCCCTGGATGCTGAAGCTTTCTTT. Full variable domain (remainder filled in from reference TRBV7-2 and TRBJ1-1): GAGVSQSPSNKVTEKGKDVELRCDPISGHTALYWYRQSLGQGLEFLIYFQGNSAPDKSGLPSDRFSAERTGGSVSTLTIQRTQQEDSAVYLCASIGTVKFPLDAEAFFGQGTRLTVV.

This clone was observed a handful of times. The chain employs TRBV2 and TRBJ1-2; 8 nucleotides align to TRBD1. Per the germline V gene, CDR1 is SNHLY and CDR2 is FYNNEI. After removal of 10 bases from V and 1 base from J, the junction contained 29 bases not matched to a gene. This CDR3 is 21 amino acids long. The CDR3 DNA reads as TGTGCCACTAGGGGACAGGTCCAAGCCTCAAAAGCCACTACTAGTAACTATGGCTACACCTTC. This gives the protein CATRGQVQASKATTSNYGYTF.

The genes are TRBV5-1 and TRBJ2-1; 10 positions agree with TRBD2. The germline CDR1 and CDR2 sequences are SGHRS and YFSETQ. The CDR3 runs to 15 residues. Trimming removed 2 bases from V and 5 bases from J; junction bases left unmatched: 4. For the CDR3, the DNA is TGCGCCAGCAGCTTTGGACTAGCGGAGGACAATGAGCAGTTCTTC. This codes for CASSFGLAEDNEQFF.

The chain recombines TRBV4-1 with TRBJ1-2, with D perhaps TRBD1 (5 bases). This CDR3 contains 13 residues. V was cut by 4 bases and J by 6 bases, with 12 bases left in between. Germline V gives CDR1 MGHRA, CDR2 YSYEKL. CDR3 nucleotides: TGCGCCAGCAGCCCAGTGTGGGGGGATGGCTACACCTTC. It codes for CASSPVWGDGYTF.

The V and J genes are TRBV5-6 and TRBJ2-3; 12 nucleotides match TRBD2. The CDR3 has 18 residues. V shed 0 bases and J 0 bases; nucleotides not matched to a gene: 5. The V gene's germline CDR1 is SGHDT and CDR2 YYEEEE. In DNA form, the CDR3 reads TGTGCCAGCAGCTTGGCGCTAGCGGGGGGGCTCAGCACAGATACGCAGTATTTT. Its translation: CASSLALAGGLSTDTQYF.

This chain links TRBV6-1 with TRBJ1-1; 9 bases map to TRBD1. After removal of 5 bases from V and 6 bases from J, the junction contained 4 bases not matched to a gene. CDR3 size: 13 residues. Per germline, CDR1 MNHNS and CDR2 SASEGT. In DNA, the CDR3 is TGTGCCAGCAGTTGGGACAGGGTGTCTGAAGCTTTCTTT. Its translation: CASSWDRVSEAFF.

V and J are TRBV29-1 and TRBJ1-2; 8 bases match TRBD1. This CDR3 region has 14 residues. Trimming took 2 bases from V and 2 from J; bases not matched to a gene: 4. The germline CDR1 and CDR2 sequences are SQVTM and ANQGSEA. The DNA of the CDR3 is TGCAGCGTTGAACTACAGGGGGGAAACTATGGCTACACCTTC. It yields the protein CSVELQGGNYGYTF.

The count of this clone is one. V and J are TRBV15 and TRBJ2-3, with 7 bases lining up with TRBD2. With 5 bases clipped from V and 5 bases from J, the junction kept 4 bases outside the gene matches. This CDR3 region has 13 residues. Per germline, CDR1 LNHNV and CDR2 YYDKDF (reference sequence). CDR3 DNA: TGTGCCACCAGCGGGAGGGCAGAAGATACGCAGTATTTT. Translated, it gives CATSGRAEDTQYF.

The chain recombines TRBV10-3 with TRBJ1-1; D might be TRBD1 (6 bases). The CDR3 runs to 17 residues. The V and J ends lost 0 bases and 1 base respectively, with 15 bases between them. In germline, CDR1 is ENHRY, CDR2 SYGVKD. In DNA, the CDR3 is TGTGCCATCAGTGAGTCTAGGGATTTAGGGGGGAACACTGAAGCTTTCTTT. It translates to CAISESRDLGGNTEAFF.

The chain uses TRBV9 and TRBJ2-3, with D perhaps matching TRBD2 (7 bases). The CDR3 is 15 residues long. V lost 2 bases and J lost 2, with 12 bases in between. Germline V CDR1 and CDR2: SGDLS, YYNGEE. DNA of the CDR3: TGTGCCAGCAGCGTTGCGGGGGCCTCCACAGATACGCAGTATTTT. The encoded protein is CASSVAGASTDTQYF. The full variable domain, completed using reference TRBV9 and TRBJ2-3, is DSGVTQTPKHLITATGQRVTLRCSPRSGDLSVYWYQQSLDQGLQFLIQYYNGEERAKGNILERFSAQQFPDLHSELNLSSLELGDSALYFCASSVAGASTDTQYFGPGTRLTVL.

This clone was detected a few times. This rearrangement joins TRBV6-6 to TRBJ1-5; D ambiguous. With 9 bases removed from V and 7 bases from J, the gap between germline ends came to 13 bases. CDR3 length: 12 residues. Germline CDR1 reads MNHNY; CDR2 reads SVGAGI (reference sequence). CDR3 sequence reads: CASAGVEQPQHF. CDR3 in DNA: TGTGCCAGTGCCGGGGTAGAACAGCCCCAGCATTTT.

Only one count was recorded for this clone. The CDR3 protein is CASSSEAAGELFF. Written as DNA, the CDR3 is TGTGCCAGCAGCTCAGAAGCGGCGGGGGAGCTGTTTTTT. V gene TRBV16 combines with J gene TRBJ2-2, with D perhaps TRBD2 (5 bases). Per germline, CDR1 KGHSY and CDR2 FQNENV. Trimming shortened V by 5 bases and J by 8 bases, and 12 bases separated the two germline ends. The CDR3 loop spans 13 amino acids.

V gene TRBV5-4 combines with J gene TRBJ1-1; D remains unclear. Germline CDR1 SGHNT, CDR2 YYREEE (reference sequence). This CDR3 is 14 amino acids long. Trimming stripped 0 bases from V and 0 bases from J, with 6 bases between. CDR3 in DNA: TGTGCCAGCAGCTTGGTGGGCTTGAACACTGAAGCTTTCTTT. Translation: CASSLVGLNTEAFF.

The CDR3 nucleotides are TGCGCCAGCAGCCAAGAAGGGCTAGCGGGGGGTAATGAGCAGTTCTTC. Protein sequence: CASSQEGLAGGNEQFF. The chain is built from TRBV4-1 and TRBJ2-1; 11 bases fit TRBD2. Trimming took 0 bases from V and 7 from J; bases not matched to a gene: 5. This CDR3 region has 16 residues. Per germline, CDR1 MGHRA and CDR2 YSYEKL.

V is TRBV9 and J is TRBJ2-5, with 7 nucleotides matching TRBD2. The CDR3 contains 15 residues. Germline-derived CDR1 and CDR2 are SGDLS and YYNGEE. Losses at the gene ends were 2 bases for V and 4 bases for J; bases not matched to a gene: 8. The CDR3 nucleotides are TGTGCCAGCAGCGTGTCGACTAGCTCGGGAGAGACCCAGTACTTC. It translates to CASSVSTSSGETQYF.

The CDR3 region has the DNA TGTGCCAGCTCACCACCCGGAGGAGGCGGGAGGAACTCCTACGAGCAGTACTTC. This gives the protein CASSPPGGGGRNSYEQYF. The chain couples TRBV18 to TRBJ2-7; TRBD2 matches at 8 bases. This CDR3 contains 18 residues. CDR1 and CDR2 (germline): KGHSH, LQKENI. With V trimmed by 0 bases and J by 0 bases, 10 bases remained unmatched.

The gene calls are TRBV6-6 and TRBJ2-1, with D possibly being TRBD2 (5 bases). CDR3 length: 13 residues. The germline V gene encodes CDR1 MNHNY and CDR2 SVGAGI (reference sequence). V gave up 6 bases and J gave up 7 bases, with 13 bases separating them. This CDR3 is CASRLALGNEQFF. CDR3 DNA sequence: TGTGCCAGCAGGCTAGCACTGGGGAATGAGCAGTTCTTC.

The chain recombines TRBV7-2 with TRBJ2-2; 13 positions match TRBD2. The V gene end was trimmed by 4 bases and the J gene end by 7 bases; junction bases not matched to a gene: 6. This CDR3 is built from 16 residues. Germline V lookup: CDR1 SGHTA, CDR2 FQGNSA. In DNA form, the CDR3 reads TGTGCCAGCAGCTCACTAGCGGGGGGGCGGATCGGGGAGCTGTTTTTT. Protein: CASSSLAGGRIGELFF.

The rearrangement links TRBV5-5 to TRBJ1-2, with 9 bases matching TRBD1. The V and J ends lost 0 bases and 8 bases, in that order; junction bases with no gene match: 11. This CDR3 is 16 amino acids long. CDR1 SGHKS and CDR2 YYEKEE come from the germline V gene (reference sequence). The CDR3 DNA follows: TGTGCCAGCAGCTTGGTGGGACAGGGTTCGTATGGAGGCTACACCTTC. It specifies CASSLVGQGSYGGYTF. The whole variable domain, filled in from reference TRBV5-5 and TRBJ1-2, reads DAGVTQSPTHLIKTRGQQVTLRCSPISGHKSVSWYQQVLGQGPQFIFQYYEKEERGRGNFPDRFSARQFPNYSSELNVNALLLGDSALYLCASSLVGQGSYGGYTFGSGTRLTVV.